This T cell receptor beta chain derives from a study of T cell repertoires in cytomegalovirus infection. Study as a whole: In the study, CMV epitopes included recently identified HLA-C-restricted and well-studied HLA-B-restricted ones. Based on public TCR beta signatures, there were indications of CMV infection and of a matching HLA type.

TCRdb reprocessed the reads via MiXCR and lists one record per CDR3 protein. The sample has fewer than 650,000 distinct CDR3 sequences; approximately 40% are singletons. CDR1 is MGHDK and CDR2 is SYGVNS in the germline V gene. This CDR3 spans 15 amino acids. The V gene lost 4 bases and the J gene lost 1 base, with 13 bases spanning the gap. A note on this clonotype: Its antigen is undetermined.

Study-level findings and limits: In two of eight donors, the top clonotype was HLA-C-restricted CMV-specific.

Material: cultured PBMCs, obtained from culture after CMV antigen stimulation. This chain joins TRBV25-1 and TRBJ1-1; no clear D gene. This sequence was found in a human donor in good health (CMV status not recorded). Some clones in this sample may be carry-over from other donors' samples. CDR3 bases: TGTGCCAGCAGTGGGGCTTGGAGAGCGAACACTGAAGCTTTCTTT. Amino acid sequence: CASSGAWRANTEAFF.